The 9 T cell receptor beta chains listed next were all sequenced from one sample in a study of shared clonotypes between healthy human individuals. Data came from immunoSEQ multiplex PCR; TCRdb stores just in-frame clones and leaves some out. The sample shows more than 450,000 clones, 79% of them seen only once. The sequenced sample consisted of PBMCs. The source of these receptors is a woman aged 40 to 55 in good health. Some clones in this sample may be carry-over from other donors' samples.

CDR3: CASTARDRANGELFF. As DNA, the CDR3 is TGTGCCAGTACCGCCCGGGACAGGGCAAATGGGGAGCTGTTTTTT. The chain employs TRBV19 and TRBJ2-2; 9 bases line up with TRBD1. Germline lookup yields CDR1 LNHDA and CDR2 SQIVND (reference sequence). The CDR3 sequence is 15 residues long. V gave up 7 bases and J gave up 8 bases; unmatched junction bases: 11.

The V gene is TRBV30, the J gene TRBJ2-7, with TRBD2 matching over 8 bases. Germline V lookup: CDR1 GTSNPN, CDR2 SVGIG (reference sequence). The CDR3 contains 14 residues. V lost 1 base and J lost 4; bases outside the gene matches: 6. The CDR3 region is CAWSETSGAYEQYF. The CDR3, as DNA: TGTGCCTGGAGTGAAACTAGCGGAGCTTACGAGCAGTACTTC. Variable domain in full (rest from reference TRBV30 and TRBJ2-7): SQTIHQWPATLVQPVGSPLSLECTVEGTSNPNLYWYRQAAGRGLQLLFYSVGIGQISSEVPQNLSASRPQDRQFILSSKKLLLSDSGFYLCAWSETSGAYEQYFGPGTRLTVT.

This clone was counted a single time. The gene calls are TRBV28 and TRBJ1-1; no definite D call. The CDR3 sequence is 14 residues long. The V end was cut by 6 bases, the J end by 4 bases, with 15 bases between. Germline values: CDR1 MDHEN, CDR2 SYDVKM. This chain's CDR3 is CASRLSLGPTEAFF. CDR3 DNA: TGTGCCAGCAGGCTATCTTTAGGGCCCACTGAAGCTTTCTTT.

This chain joins TRBV6-1 and TRBJ2-5; 10 bases line up with TRBD1. V trimming: 7 bases; J trimming: 5 bases; junction bases outside the gene matches: 10. This CDR3 has 15 residues. Per germline, CDR1 MNHNS and CDR2 SASEGT. The CDR3: CASTTSGQGMETQYF. CDR3 nucleotides: TGTGCCAGCACCACCTCGGGACAGGGGATGGAGACCCAGTACTTC.

This clone was counted between two and nine times. The J gene is TRBJ2-6, the V gene TRBV6-1; D is possibly TRBD1 (5 bases). This CDR3 has 15 residues. Germline CDR1 reads MNHNS; CDR2 reads SASEGT. V lost 7 bases and J 2 bases, leaving 12 bases between the germline ends. As DNA, the CDR3 is TGTGCCAGCACTCAGGAAGGGGCTGGGGCCAACGTCCTGACTTTC. As protein: CASTQEGAGANVLTF.

This clone was seen a handful of times. The V and J genes are TRBV7-2 and TRBJ2-2, with D maybe TRBD1 (5 bases). Trimming cost V 4 bases and J 2 bases, with 17 bases left between them. Germline V lookup: CDR1 SGHTA, CDR2 FQGNSA. This CDR3 has 17 amino acids. The DNA for the CDR3 is TGTGCCAGCAGCTCCCCCTGGGGCCTGCAAAACACCGGGGAGCTGTTTTTT. Protein sequence: CASSSPWGLQNTGELFF.

The rearrangement uses TRBV21-1 and TRBJ2-3; the table calls TRBD1, which could not be checked here. TRBV21-1 is recorded as a pseudogene. The CDR3 extends over 17 amino acids. The CDR3: CASSKKSEGTGADTQYF. The CDR3 DNA follows: TGTGCCAGCAGCAAAAAGAGTGAGGGGACAGGGGCAGATACGCAGTATTTT.

The chain employs TRBV2 and TRBJ1-5, with a weak D call TRBD1 (5 bases). V lost 6 bases and J 7 bases, leaving 10 bases between the germline ends. This CDR3 has 12 amino acids. Germline CDR1 SNHLY, CDR2 FYNNEI. The CDR3 sequence: CASSRGWQPQHF. CDR3 sequence (DNA): TGTGCCAGCAGCCGGGGGTGGCAGCCCCAGCATTTT.

This chain joins TRBV6-5 and TRBJ2-7, with a possible D match to TRBD1 (5 bases). The length of the CDR3 is 15 residues. Looked up from germline, CDR1 is MNHEY and CDR2 is SVGAGI. V was cut by 0 bases and J by 5 bases, with 14 bases left in between. This chain's CDR3 is CASSYSGREFDEQYF. In DNA form, the CDR3 reads TGTGCCAGCAGTTACTCTGGCAGGGAATTTGACGAGCAGTACTTC.